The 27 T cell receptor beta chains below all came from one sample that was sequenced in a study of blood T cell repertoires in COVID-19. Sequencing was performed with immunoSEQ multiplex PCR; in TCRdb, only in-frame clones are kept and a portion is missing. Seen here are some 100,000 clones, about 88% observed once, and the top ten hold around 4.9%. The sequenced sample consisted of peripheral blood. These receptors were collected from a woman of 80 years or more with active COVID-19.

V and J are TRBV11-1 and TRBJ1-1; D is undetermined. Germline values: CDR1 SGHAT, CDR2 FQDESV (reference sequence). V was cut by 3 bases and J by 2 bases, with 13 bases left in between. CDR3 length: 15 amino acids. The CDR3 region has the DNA TGTGCCAGCAGCTTTAGTGCAACAGCTAACACTGAAGCTTTCTTT. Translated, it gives CASSFSATANTEAFF.

In DNA form, the CDR3 reads TGTGCCAGTAGTACCGCCGGGACAAGAGGAAACACCATATATTTT. Translating it yields CASSTAGTRGNTIYF. This chain connects TRBV19 to TRBJ1-3; D may be TRBD1 (6 bases). This CDR3 is built from 15 residues. Trimming took off 4 bases at V and 4 bases at J, with 14 bases between the two ends. Germline CDR1 is LNHDA and CDR2 is SQIVND (reference sequence).

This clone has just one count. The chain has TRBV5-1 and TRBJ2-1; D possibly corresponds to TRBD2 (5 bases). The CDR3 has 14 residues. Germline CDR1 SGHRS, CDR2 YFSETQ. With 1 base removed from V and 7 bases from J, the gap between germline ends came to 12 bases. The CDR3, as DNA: TGCGCCAGCAGCTTGACCGGGATGGGAAATGAGCAGTTCTTC. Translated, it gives CASSLTGMGNEQFF.

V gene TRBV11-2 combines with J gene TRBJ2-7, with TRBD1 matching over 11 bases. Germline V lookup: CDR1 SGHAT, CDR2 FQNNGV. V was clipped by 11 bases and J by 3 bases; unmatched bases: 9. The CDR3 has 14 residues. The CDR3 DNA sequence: TGTGCCGCATCCGCCGGGACAGGGGGCTACGAGCAGTACTTC. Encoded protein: CAASAGTGGYEQYF.

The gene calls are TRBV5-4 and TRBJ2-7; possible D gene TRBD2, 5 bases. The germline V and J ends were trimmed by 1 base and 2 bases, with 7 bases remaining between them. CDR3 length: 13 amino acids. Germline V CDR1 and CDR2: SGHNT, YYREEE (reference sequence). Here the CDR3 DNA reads TGTGCCAGCAGCTTGCCCGGGGCCTACGAGCAGTACTTC. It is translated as CASSLPGAYEQYF.

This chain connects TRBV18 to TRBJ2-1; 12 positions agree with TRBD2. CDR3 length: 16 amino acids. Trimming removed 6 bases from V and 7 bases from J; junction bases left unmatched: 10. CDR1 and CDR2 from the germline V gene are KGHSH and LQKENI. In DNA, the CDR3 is TGTGCCAGCTCTGGCGACCTAGCGGGAGGGAGGAATGAGCAGTTCTTC. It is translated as CASSGDLAGGRNEQFF.

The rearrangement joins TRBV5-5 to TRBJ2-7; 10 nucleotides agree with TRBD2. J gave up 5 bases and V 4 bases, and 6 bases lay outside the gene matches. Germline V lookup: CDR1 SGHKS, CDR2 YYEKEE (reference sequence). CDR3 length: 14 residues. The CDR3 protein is CASSQQREGHEQYF. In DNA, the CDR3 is TGTGCCAGCAGCCAGCAGCGGGAGGGCCACGAGCAGTACTTC.

CDR3 sequence reads: CASSLAGVTSTDTQYF. The CDR3 region has the DNA TGTGCCAGCAGCTTGGCCGGGGTGACTAGCACAGATACGCAGTATTTT. The rearrangement uses TRBV5-4 and TRBJ2-3; perhaps TRBD2 as D (5 bases). This CDR3 has 16 residues. Between the trimmed V and J ends, which lost 0 bases and 0 bases, there was a span of 11 bases. Looked up from germline, CDR1 is SGHNT and CDR2 is YYREEE (reference sequence). Using reference TRBV5-4 and TRBJ2-3 for the parts outside the CDR3, the full variable domain is ETGVTQSPTHLIKTRGQQVTLRCSSQSGHNTVSWYQQALGQGPQFIFQYYREEENGRGNFPPRFSGLQFPNYSSELNVNALELDDSALYLCASSLAGVTSTDTQYFGPGTRLTVL.

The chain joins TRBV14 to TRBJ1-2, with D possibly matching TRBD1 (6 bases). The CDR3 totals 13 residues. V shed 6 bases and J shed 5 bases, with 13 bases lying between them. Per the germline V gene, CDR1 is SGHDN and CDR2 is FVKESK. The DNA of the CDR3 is TGTGCCAGCAGTCAGGGGTATCGGTATGGCTACACCTTC. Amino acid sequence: CASSQGYRYGYTF. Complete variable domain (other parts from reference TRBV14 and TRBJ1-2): EAGVTQFPSHSVIEKGQTVTLRCDPISGHDNLYWYRRVMGKEIKFLLHFVKESKQDESGMPNNRFLAERTGGTYSTLKVQPAELEDSGVYFCASSQGYRYGYTFGSGTRLTVV.

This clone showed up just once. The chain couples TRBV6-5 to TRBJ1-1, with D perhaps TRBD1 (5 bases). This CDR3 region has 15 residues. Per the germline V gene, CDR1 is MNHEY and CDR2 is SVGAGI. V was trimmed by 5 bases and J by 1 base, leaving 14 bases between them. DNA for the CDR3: TGTGCCAGCAGTACCCGACAGAAGGGGAACACTGAAGCTTTCTTT. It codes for CASSTRQKGNTEAFF.

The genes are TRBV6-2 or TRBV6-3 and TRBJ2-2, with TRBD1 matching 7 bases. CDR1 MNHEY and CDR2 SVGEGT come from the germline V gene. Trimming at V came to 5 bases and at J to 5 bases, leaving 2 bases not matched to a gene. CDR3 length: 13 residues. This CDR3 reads CASSDRATGELFF. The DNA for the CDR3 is TGTGCCAGCAGTGACAGGGCAACCGGGGAGCTGTTTTTT.

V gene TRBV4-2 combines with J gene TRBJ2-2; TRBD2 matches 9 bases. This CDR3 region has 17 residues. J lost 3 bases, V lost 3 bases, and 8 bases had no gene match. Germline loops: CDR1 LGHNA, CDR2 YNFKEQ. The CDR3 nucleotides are TGTGCCAGCAGCCACTCCCGGGGCGGGAGGGACACCGGGGAGCTGTTTTTT. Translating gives CASSHSRGGRDTGELFF.

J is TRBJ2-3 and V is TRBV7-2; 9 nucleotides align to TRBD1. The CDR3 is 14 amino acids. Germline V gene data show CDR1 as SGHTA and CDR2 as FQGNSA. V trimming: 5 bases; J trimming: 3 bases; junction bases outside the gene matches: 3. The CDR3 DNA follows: TGTGCCAGCAGCCCCGGACAGGGGACAGATACGCAGTATTTT. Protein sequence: CASSPGQGTDTQYF.

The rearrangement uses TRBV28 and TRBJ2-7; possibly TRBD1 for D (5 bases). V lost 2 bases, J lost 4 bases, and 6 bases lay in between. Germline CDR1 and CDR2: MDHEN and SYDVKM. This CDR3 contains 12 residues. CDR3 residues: CASSLQGYEQYF. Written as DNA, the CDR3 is TGTGCCAGCAGTTTACAGGGTTACGAGCAGTACTTC.

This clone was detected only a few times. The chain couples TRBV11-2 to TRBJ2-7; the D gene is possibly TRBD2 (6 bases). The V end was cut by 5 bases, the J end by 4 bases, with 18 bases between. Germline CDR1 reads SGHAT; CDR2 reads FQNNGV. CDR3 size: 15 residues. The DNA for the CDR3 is TGTGCCAGCAGCCGGAACCGGGACTCCCTATACGAGCAGTACTTC. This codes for CASSRNRDSLYEQYF. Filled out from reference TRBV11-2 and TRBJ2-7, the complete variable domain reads EAGVAQSPRYKIIEKRQSVAFWCNPISGHATLYWYQQILGQGPKLLIQFQNNGVVDDSQLPKDRFSAERLKGVDSTLKIQPAKLEDSAVYLCASSRNRDSLYEQYFGPGTRLTVT.

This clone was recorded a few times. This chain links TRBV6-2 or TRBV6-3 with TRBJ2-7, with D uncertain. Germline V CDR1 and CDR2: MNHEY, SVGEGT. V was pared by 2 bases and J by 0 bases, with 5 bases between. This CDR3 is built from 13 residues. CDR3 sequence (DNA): TGTGCCAGCAGTTACGATAGCTCCTACGAGCAGTACTTC. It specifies CASSYDSSYEQYF.

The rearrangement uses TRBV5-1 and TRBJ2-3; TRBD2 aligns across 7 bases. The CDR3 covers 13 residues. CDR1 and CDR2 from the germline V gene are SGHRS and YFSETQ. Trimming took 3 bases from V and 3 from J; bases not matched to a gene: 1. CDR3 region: CASSYSGTDTQYF. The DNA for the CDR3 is TGCGCCAGCAGCTATAGCGGGACAGATACGCAGTATTTT.

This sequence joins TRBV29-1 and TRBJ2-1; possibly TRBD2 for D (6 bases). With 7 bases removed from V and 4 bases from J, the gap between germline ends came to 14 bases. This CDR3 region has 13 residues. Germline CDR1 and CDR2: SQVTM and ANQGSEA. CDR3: CSASTRGYNEQFF. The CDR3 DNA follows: TGCAGCGCTTCGACTAGAGGGTACAATGAGCAGTTCTTC.

Here the CDR3 DNA reads TGTGCCAGCAGCTTCTGGACTAAGACGTACCAAGAGACCCAGTACTTC. It specifies CASSFWTKTYQETQYF. J is TRBJ2-5 and V is TRBV7-2, with a possible D match to TRBD2 (6 bases). Trimming removed 3 bases from V and 0 bases from J, with 14 bases in between. Germline CDR1 reads SGHTA; CDR2 reads FQGNSA. The CDR3 is made up of 16 amino acids.

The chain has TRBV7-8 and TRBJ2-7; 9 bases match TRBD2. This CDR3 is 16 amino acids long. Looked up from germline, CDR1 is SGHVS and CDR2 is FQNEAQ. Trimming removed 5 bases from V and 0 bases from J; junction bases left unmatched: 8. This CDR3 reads CASSKPSGTISYEQYF. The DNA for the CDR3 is TGTGCCAGCAGCAAACCTAGCGGGACGATCTCCTACGAGCAGTACTTC.

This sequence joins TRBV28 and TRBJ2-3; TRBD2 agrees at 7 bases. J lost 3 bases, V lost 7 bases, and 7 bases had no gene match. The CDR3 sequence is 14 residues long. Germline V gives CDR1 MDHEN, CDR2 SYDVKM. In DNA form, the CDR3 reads TGTGCCAGCACCGGGGGGACCCTTACAGATACGCAGTATTTT. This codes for CASTGGTLTDTQYF. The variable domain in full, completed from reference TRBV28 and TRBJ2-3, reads DVKVTQSSRYLVKRTGEKVFLECVQDMDHENMFWYRQDPGLGLRLIYFSYDVKMKEKGDIPEGYSVSREKKERFSLILESASTNQTSMYLCASTGGTLTDTQYFGPGTRLTVL.

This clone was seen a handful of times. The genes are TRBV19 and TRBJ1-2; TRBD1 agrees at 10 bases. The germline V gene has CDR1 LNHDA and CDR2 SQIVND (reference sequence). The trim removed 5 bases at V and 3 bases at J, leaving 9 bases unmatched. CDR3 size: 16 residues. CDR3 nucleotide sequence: TGTGCCAGTAGTCCCATTTCGACAGGGGGCGACTATGGCTACACCTTC. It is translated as CASSPISTGGDYGYTF.

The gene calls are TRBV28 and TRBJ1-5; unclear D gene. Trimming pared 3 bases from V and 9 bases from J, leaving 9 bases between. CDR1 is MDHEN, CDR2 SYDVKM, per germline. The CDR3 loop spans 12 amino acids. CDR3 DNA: TGTGCCAGCAGTTTTGGGAGGATGCCCCAGCATTTT. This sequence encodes CASSFGRMPQHF.

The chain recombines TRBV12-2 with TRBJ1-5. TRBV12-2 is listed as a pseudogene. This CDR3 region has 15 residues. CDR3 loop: CASRLDWPAPQPQHF. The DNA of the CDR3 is TGTGCAAGTCGCTTAGATTGGCCAGCGCCGCAGCCCCAGCATTTT.

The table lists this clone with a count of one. The CDR3 loop reads CASSMGGRTTGELFF. The CDR3 nucleotides are TGTGCCAGTAGTATGGGCGGGAGGACCACCGGGGAGCTGTTTTTT. The chain is built from TRBV19 and TRBJ2-2, with 8 positions matching TRBD2. Trimming took 3 bases from V and 4 from J; bases not matched to a gene: 4. The CDR3 consists of 15 residues. The V gene's germline CDR1 is LNHDA and CDR2 SQIVND (reference sequence).

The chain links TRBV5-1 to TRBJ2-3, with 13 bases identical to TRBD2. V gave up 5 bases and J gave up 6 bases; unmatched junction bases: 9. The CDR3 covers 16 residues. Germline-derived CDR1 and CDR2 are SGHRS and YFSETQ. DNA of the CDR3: TGCGCCAGCAGATCGGGACTAGCGGGGTCCGTTGATACGCAGTATTTT. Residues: CASRSGLAGSVDTQYF.

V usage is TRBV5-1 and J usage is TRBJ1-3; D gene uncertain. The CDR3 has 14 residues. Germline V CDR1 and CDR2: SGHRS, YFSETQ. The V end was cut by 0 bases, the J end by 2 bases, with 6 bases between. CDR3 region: CASSLGTAGNTIYF. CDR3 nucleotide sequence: TGCGCCAGCAGCTTGGGTACAGCTGGAAACACCATATATTTT.